The 8 T cell receptor beta chains below all came from one sample that was sequenced in a study of blood T cell repertoires in COVID-19. The repertoire was sequenced with immunoSEQ multiplex PCR; TCRdb's copy has only in-frame clones and lacks some. The sample yields 120,000 or so clones, about 70% seen once. Input material: peripheral blood. The source of these receptors is a woman in her seventies with acute or convalescent COVID-19.

The gene calls are TRBV10-3 and TRBJ1-2; tentatively, D is TRBD1 (6 bases). Deletions cut 2 bases from V and 1 base from J, with 14 bases between. The CDR3 consists of 16 residues. Per germline, CDR1 ENHRY and CDR2 SYGVKD. The CDR3 DNA follows: TGTGCCATCAGTGAGGCGGGAGGGGGTTTTAACTATGGCTACACCTTC. It is translated as CAISEAGGGFNYGYTF.

V usage is TRBV6-2 or TRBV6-3 and J usage is TRBJ2-3; possibly TRBD2 for D (5 bases). Looked up from germline, CDR1 is MNHEY and CDR2 is SVGEGT. V was cut by 4 bases and J by 0 bases, with 20 bases left in between. The CDR3 contains 18 residues. As DNA, the CDR3 is TGTGCCAGCAGTTCGAACTGGGCCGGGATGAGTAGCACAGATACGCAGTATTTT. This codes for CASSSNWAGMSSTDTQYF.

This chain connects TRBV28 to TRBJ1-5, with unresolved D. V was shortened by 7 bases and J by 0 bases, with 13 bases between the two germline ends. The CDR3 is 15 residues long. Germline CDR1 reads MDHEN; CDR2 reads SYDVKM. CDR3: CASNFGRNSNQPQHF. The CDR3 nucleotides are TGTGCCAGCAACTTTGGGAGGAATAGCAATCAGCCCCAGCATTTT.

This clone was picked up one time. The chain is built from TRBV5-1 and TRBJ2-2, with TRBD2 matching over 11 bases. The V gene end was trimmed by 4 bases and the J gene end by 1 base; junction bases not matched to a gene: 12. There are 19 residues in the CDR3. Germline-derived CDR1 and CDR2 are SGHRS and YFSETQ. CDR3 sequence reads: CASSPTGTGTSGNTGELFF. CDR3 bases: TGCGCCAGCAGCCCTACTGGGACAGGGACTAGCGGGAACACCGGGGAGCTGTTTTTT.

This clone came up a few times. This chain joins TRBV7-2 and TRBJ2-3, with no clear D. V gave up 1 base and J gave up 4 bases, with 15 bases separating them. This CDR3 spans 16 amino acids. Germline lookup yields CDR1 SGHTA and CDR2 FQGNSA. CDR3 protein: CASSLGSVFSPDTQYF. The CDR3 DNA follows: TGTGCCAGCAGCTTAGGTAGTGTCTTTTCTCCAGATACGCAGTATTTT.

This sequence joins TRBV7-2 and TRBJ2-1, with D maybe TRBD2 (7 bases). V was cut by 0 bases and J by 4 bases, with 10 bases left in between. This CDR3 region has 15 residues. Germline V gives CDR1 SGHTA, CDR2 FQGNSA. DNA for the CDR3: TGTGCCAGCAGCTTAGCGGGGGGGCCGTACAATGAGCAGTTCTTC. Protein sequence: CASSLAGGPYNEQFF.

V is TRBV18 and J is TRBJ2-7; TRBD1 is a possible D gene (5 bases). Trimming took off 1 base at V and 3 bases at J, with 16 bases between the two ends. Germline V gene data show CDR1 as KGHSH and CDR2 as LQKENI. The CDR3 length is 16 residues. The CDR3 DNA is TGTGCCAGCTCACCACGGGAACAGGCAGTAGGCTACGAGCAGTACTTC. Translating it yields CASSPREQAVGYEQYF. Full variable domain (rest looked up from reference TRBV18 and TRBJ2-7): NAGVMQNPRHLVRRRGQEARLRCSPMKGHSHVYWYRQLPEEGLKFMVYLQKENIIDESGMPKERFSAEFPKEGPSILRIQQVVRGDSAAYFCASSPREQAVGYEQYFGPGTRLTVT.

The genes are TRBV6-5 and TRBJ1-5, with no clear D. Trimming left V 4 bases short and J 2 bases short, with 12 bases between. The length of the CDR3 is 15 residues. Germline assignment: CDR1 MNHEY and CDR2 SVGAGI. CDR3 sequence reads: CASSWSKAGNQPQHF. In DNA form, the CDR3 reads TGTGCCAGCAGTTGGTCCAAGGCGGGCAATCAGCCCCAGCATTTT.